This T cell receptor beta chain was sequenced for a study of identical twins. Whole-study results and caveats: Insertions ran lower in abundant cord blood beta clonotypes, though not in memory repertoires. Twin pairs' shared out-of-frame alpha sequences were enriched in low generation probability.

Each CDR3 protein gets one entry after TCRdb re-called the 5' RACE reads with MiXCR. In the table there are approximately 490,000 distinct CDR3 sequences, around 24% of which are singletons. CDR3 length: 15 amino acids. Per the germline V gene, CDR1 is SGHTA and CDR2 is FQGNSA. Trimming at V came to 5 bases and at J to 0 bases, leaving 6 bases not matched to a gene. About this clonotype: Its antigen is undetermined.

The sample also formed part of further work on yellow fever vaccine responses in identical twins.

Sample: CD4+ T cells sorted from blood. The TCR sequence derives from a woman aged 18-30 years in good health. The gene calls are TRBV7-2 and TRBJ2-5, with 7 bases aligning to TRBD1. This CDR3 is CASSPPRGYQETQYF. The CDR3 DNA reads TGTGCCAGCAGCCCCCCCAGGGGGTACCAAGAGACCCAGTACTTC.